The entry below describes one T cell receptor beta chain. This clonotype was observed a few times. What antigen it recognizes has not been identified. No much larger clone is present one base from it, and per-base qualities are unavailable. The time point tag for this specimen amounts to: pre-sensitization, week 0. The treatment or condition label of this sample denotes: therapeutic diphenylcyclopropenone sensitization with weekly scalp DPC. Unfractionated whole blood was collected in Tempus Blood RNA tubes, and total RNA was extracted from that blood. Blood at each patch-test visit was drawn before the patch test was applied. Patients were considered eligible if aged 18 to 70, diagnosed with alopecia and deemed suitable for DPC therapy, and patients were excluded if pregnant. To prepare the library, RACE was applied. The sequencer listed for this sample is NextSeq 500. During library preparation, unique molecular identifiers were attached to individual cDNA molecules so that TCRs could be counted in a quantitative, reproducible way. In the paper's pipeline: A median of roughly 99,000 TCRs per sample was observed, with a range of 23,224 to 690,600. The Decombinator software suite was used to annotate V, J and CDR3 in the TCR reads. Every sample was subsampled to the same number of TCRs (28,000) for the PS versus PT1 abundance plots. Expanded TCRs were defined as absent before sensitization and observed at least eight times at the 2-week time point. TCRdb's own reprocessing of the public reads used fastp at Q25 and MiXCR and kept productive beta chains. Merged by CDR3 protein, the rows form single entries marked with the most common genes and DNA. For this entry, the V and J calls and clone size follow TCRdb and not the study's own pipeline. The sample profile shows roughly 50,000 distinct CDR3 sequences; approximately 10% of them were found once. Roughly a tenth of the sample goes to the ten largest clones.

Inclusive of the bounding cysteine and phenylalanine, the CDR3 is 15 residues long. The only DNA kept is the CDR3, 45 bases in frame from the first base. CDR1 and CDR2 were assigned from the germline V gene (reference sequence) as SEHNR and FQNEAQ. Ends trimmed: V by 1 base, J by 7 bases; bases unmatched to a gene: 4. These data belong to a study of human T cells and chemical hapten exposure (dated by TCRdb to the early 2020s). About the full investigation: For sensitization, 2% DPC in acetone was applied to a roughly 2 cm by roughly 2 cm area of upper inner arm skin. Patients additionally received weekly therapeutic DPC doses to the scalp throughout the approximately 25-week study period. Patch testing was performed on the upper back with Finn chambers containing 0.01% DPC, and the patch tests were scored after 6 days according to International Contact Dermatitis Research Group standards. The patient cohort, mostly female, included alopecia areata with under or over 50% scalp involvement, alopecia totalis and alopecia universalis. Libraries were pooled for sequencing, and per-sample TCR yields varied mainly because of small differences in library volumes within the pool. The study tracked peripheral blood TCR repertoire changes in vivo during primary and secondary sensitization to the hapten diphenylcyclopropenone (DPC) in alopecia patients. Patient blood was sampled pre-sensitization (week 0) and at 2, 6 and about 24 weeks after DPC sensitization. For TCR sequencing, blood came from over 25 alopecia patients at anywhere from one to four time points (pre-sensitization, 2, 6 and 24 weeks). Both TCR alpha and TCR beta chains were sequenced from each blood RNA sample.

The investigation overall reported the following: No change with DPC sensitization was found in the number of TCRs above 1 in 1000 frequency, and no evidence of global repertoire structure alterations was found. Compared with pre-sensitization or healthy control sets, expanded TCRs formed significantly more large CDR3 similarity clusters, which is consistent with antigen-driven responses. Because all patients had alopecia, a presumed autoimmune disease, the immune response of the patients might differ from that of healthy individuals. Repeated subsampling changed both the strength of the expansion versus patch-test correlation and the threshold at which the correlation became significant. The number of PT1 expanded TCRs positively correlated with patch test score, significant at thresholds 8, 16 and 32 but not 4.

This sample comprised whole blood, obtained in connection with sensitization to the hapten diphenylcyclopropenone (DPC). The TCR originated in a woman aged 30 to 39 with alopecia areata. Some clones in this sample may be carry-over from other donors' samples. This sequence uses TRBV7-9 and TRBJ1-6; TRBD1 fits 7 bases in the junction. Here the CDR3 is given as CASSLEEGANSPLHF. The nucleotides read TGTGCCAGCAGCTTAGAAGAGGGGGCAAATTCACCCCTCCACTTT.